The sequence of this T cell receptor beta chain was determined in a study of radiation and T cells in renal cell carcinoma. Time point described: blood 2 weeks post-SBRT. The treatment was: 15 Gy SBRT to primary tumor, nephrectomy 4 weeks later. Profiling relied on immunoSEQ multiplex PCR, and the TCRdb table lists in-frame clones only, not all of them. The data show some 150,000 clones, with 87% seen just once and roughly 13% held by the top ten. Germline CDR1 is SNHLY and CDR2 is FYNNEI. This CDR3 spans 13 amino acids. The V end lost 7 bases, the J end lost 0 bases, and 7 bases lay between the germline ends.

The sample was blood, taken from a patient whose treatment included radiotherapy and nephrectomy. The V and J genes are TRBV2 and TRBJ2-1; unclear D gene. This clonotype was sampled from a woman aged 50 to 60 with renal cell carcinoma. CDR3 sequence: CASTGNSYNEQFF. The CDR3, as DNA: TGTGCCAGCACTGGAAACTCCTACAATGAGCAGTTCTTC.